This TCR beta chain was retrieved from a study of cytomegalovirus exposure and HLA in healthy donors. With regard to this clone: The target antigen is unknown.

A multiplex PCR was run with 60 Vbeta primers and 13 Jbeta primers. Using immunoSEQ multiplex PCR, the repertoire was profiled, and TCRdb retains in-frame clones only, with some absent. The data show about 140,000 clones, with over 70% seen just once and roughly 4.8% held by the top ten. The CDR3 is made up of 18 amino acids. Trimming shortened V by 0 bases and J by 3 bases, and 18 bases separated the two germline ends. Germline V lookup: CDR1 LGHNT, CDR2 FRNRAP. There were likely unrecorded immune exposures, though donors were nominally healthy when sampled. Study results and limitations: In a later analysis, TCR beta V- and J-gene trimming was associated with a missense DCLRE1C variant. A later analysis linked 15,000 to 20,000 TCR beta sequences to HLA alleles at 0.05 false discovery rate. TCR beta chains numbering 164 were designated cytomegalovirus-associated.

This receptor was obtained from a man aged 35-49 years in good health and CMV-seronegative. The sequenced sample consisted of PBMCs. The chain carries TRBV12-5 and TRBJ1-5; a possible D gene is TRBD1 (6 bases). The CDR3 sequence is CASGLVLGSQGLNQPQHF. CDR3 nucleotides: TGTGCTAGTGGTTTGGTACTGGGCAGCCAGGGGCTCAATCAGCCCCAGCATTTT.